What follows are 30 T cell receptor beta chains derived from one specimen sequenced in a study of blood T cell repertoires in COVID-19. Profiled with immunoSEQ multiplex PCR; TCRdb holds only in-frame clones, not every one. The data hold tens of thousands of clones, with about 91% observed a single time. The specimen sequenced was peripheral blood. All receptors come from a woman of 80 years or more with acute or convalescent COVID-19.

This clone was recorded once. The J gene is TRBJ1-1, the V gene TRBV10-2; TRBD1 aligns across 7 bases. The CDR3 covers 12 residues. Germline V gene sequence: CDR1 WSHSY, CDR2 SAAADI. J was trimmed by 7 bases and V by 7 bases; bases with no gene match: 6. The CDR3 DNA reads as TGCGCCAGCACCGACAGGGTCGATGAAGCTTTCTTT. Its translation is CASTDRVDEAFF.

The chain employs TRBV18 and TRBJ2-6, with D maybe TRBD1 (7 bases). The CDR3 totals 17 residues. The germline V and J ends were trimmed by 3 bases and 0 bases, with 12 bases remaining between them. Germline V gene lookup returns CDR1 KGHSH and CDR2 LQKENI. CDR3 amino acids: CASSPRDSLSGANVLTF. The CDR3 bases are TGTGCCAGCTCACCGCGGGACAGTCTCTCTGGGGCCAACGTCCTGACTTTC.

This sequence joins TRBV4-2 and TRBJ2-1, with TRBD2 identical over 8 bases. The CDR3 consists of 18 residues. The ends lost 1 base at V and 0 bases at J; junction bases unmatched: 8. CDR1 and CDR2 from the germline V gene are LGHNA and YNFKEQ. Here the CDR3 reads CASSQGGLRGASYNEQFF. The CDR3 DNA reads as TGTGCCAGCAGCCAAGGAGGGTTGCGGGGGGCCTCCTACAATGAGCAGTTCTTC.

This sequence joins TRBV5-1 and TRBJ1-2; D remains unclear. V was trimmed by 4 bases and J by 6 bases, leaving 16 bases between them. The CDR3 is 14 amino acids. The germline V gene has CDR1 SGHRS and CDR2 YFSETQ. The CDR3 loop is CASSPLAGVHGYTF. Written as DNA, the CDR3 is TGCGCCAGCAGCCCCCTGGCAGGTGTCCATGGCTACACCTTC.

CDR3 sequence reads: CSGRRAQETQYF. DNA for the CDR3: TGCAGCGGGCGCAGGGCCCAAGAGACCCAGTACTTC. V gene TRBV29-1 combines with J gene TRBJ2-5; D perhaps matches TRBD1 (5 bases). CDR3 length: 12 residues. Trimming removed 7 bases from V and 1 base from J, with 10 bases in between. Germline V gene lookup returns CDR1 SQVTM and CDR2 ANQGSEA.

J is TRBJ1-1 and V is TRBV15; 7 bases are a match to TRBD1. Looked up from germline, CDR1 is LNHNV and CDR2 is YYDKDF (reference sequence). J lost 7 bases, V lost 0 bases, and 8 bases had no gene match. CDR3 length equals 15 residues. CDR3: CATSRDLGTENEAFF. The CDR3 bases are TGTGCCACCAGCAGAGATCTTGGGACAGAGAATGAAGCTTTCTTT.

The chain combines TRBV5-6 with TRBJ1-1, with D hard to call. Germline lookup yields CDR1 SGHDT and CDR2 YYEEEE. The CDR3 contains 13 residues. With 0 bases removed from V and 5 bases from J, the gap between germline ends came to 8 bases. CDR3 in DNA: TGTGCCAGCAGCTTGGTCCCGGGGACTGAAGCTTTCTTT. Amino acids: CASSLVPGTEAFF.

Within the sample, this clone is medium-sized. The CDR3 DNA is TGCGCCAGCAGTGAGTCGCAATTGGACAGCTTGTGTGGCTACACCTTC. Protein: CASSESQLDSLCGYTF. The chain carries TRBV10-1 and TRBJ1-2; weak D call: TRBD1 (6 bases). V dropped 0 bases and J dropped 7 bases, with 18 bases sitting between them. The CDR3 consists of 16 residues. Germline V gene sequence: CDR1 WNHNN, CDR2 SYGVQD (reference sequence).

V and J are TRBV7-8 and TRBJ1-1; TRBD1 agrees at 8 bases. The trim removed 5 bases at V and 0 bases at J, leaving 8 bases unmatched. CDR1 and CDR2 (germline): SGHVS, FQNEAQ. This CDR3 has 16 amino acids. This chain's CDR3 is CASSPLAGGLNTEAFF. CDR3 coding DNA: TGTGCCAGCAGCCCCCTGGCAGGGGGCTTGAACACTGAAGCTTTCTTT.

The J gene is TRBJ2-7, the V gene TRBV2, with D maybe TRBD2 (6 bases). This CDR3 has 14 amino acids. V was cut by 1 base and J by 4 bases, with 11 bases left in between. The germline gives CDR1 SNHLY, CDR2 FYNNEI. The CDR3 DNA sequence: TGTGCCAGCAGTGAAGACGGGGGACCTTACGAGCAGTACTTC. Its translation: CASSEDGGPYEQYF.

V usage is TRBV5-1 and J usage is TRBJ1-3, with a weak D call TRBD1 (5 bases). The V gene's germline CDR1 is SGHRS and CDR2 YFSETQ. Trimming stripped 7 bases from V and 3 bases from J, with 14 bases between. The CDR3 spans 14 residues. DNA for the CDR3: TGCGCCAGCGGGGCCGGAGATTTTGGAAACACCATATATTTT. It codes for CASGAGDFGNTIYF. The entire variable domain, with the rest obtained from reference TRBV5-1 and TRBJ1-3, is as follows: KAGVTQTPRYLIKTRGQQVTLSCSPISGHRSVSWYQQTPGQGLQFLFEYFSETQRNKGNFPGRFSGRQFSNSRSEMNVSTLELGDSALYLCASGAGDFGNTIYFGEGSWLTVV.

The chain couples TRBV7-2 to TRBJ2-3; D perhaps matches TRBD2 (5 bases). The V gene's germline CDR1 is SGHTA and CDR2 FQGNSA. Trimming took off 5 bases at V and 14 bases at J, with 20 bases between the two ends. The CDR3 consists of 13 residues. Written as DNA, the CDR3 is TGTGCCAGCAGCGAAGGGAGCATCAGCACGAGGTATTTT. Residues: CASSEGSISTRYF.

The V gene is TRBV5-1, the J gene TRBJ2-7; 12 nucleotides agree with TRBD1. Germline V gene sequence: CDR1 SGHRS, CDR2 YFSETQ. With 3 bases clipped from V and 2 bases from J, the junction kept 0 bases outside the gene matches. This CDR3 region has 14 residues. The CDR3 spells CASSWDRGPYEQYF. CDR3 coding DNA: TGCGCCAGCAGCTGGGACAGGGGGCCCTACGAGCAGTACTTC.

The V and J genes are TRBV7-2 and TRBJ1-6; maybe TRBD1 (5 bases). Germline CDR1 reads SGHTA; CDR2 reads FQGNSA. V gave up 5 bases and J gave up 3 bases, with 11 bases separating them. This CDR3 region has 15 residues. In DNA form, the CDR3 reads TGTGCCAGCAGCAGTAGACAGAACTATAATTCACCCCTCCACTTT. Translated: CASSSRQNYNSPLHF.

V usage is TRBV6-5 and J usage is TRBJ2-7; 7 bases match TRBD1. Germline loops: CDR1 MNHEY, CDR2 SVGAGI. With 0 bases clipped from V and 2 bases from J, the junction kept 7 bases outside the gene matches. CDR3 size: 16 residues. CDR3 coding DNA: TGTGCCAGCAGTTACTCATCAGCCAGGGGGACCTACGAGCAGTACTTC. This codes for CASSYSSARGTYEQYF.

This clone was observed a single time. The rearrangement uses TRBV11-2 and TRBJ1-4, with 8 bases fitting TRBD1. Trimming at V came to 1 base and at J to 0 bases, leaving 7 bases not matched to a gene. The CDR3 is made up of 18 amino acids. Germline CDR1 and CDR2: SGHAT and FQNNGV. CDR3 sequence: CASSLGRDRPATNEKLFF. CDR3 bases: TGTGCCAGCAGCTTAGGGCGGGACAGGCCTGCAACTAATGAAAAACTGTTTTTT.

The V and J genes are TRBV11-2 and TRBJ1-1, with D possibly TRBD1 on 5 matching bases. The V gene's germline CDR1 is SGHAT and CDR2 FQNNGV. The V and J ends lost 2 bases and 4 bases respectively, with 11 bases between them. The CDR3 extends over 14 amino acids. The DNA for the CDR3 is TGTGCCAGCAGCTTACTCAGGGTGGGCACTGAAGCTTTCTTT. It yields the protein CASSLLRVGTEAFF. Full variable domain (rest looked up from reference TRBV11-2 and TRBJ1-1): EAGVAQSPRYKIIEKRQSVAFWCNPISGHATLYWYQQILGQGPKLLIQFQNNGVVDDSQLPKDRFSAERLKGVDSTLKIQPAKLEDSAVYLCASSLLRVGTEAFFGQGTRLTVV.

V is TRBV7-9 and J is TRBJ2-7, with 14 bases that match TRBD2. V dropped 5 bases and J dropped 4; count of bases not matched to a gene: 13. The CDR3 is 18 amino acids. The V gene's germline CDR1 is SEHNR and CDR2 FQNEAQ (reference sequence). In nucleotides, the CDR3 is TGTGCCAGCAGCCCCCCTCCGGGACTAGCGGGGGACATATACGAGCAGTACTTC. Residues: CASSPPPGLAGDIYEQYF.

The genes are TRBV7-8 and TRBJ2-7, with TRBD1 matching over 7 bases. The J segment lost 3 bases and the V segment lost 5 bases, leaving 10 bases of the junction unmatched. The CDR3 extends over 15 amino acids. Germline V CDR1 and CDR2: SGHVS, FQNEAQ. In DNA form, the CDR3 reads TGTGCCAGCAGCGTACAGGGGCCGAAACTCTACGAGCAGTACTTC. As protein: CASSVQGPKLYEQYF.

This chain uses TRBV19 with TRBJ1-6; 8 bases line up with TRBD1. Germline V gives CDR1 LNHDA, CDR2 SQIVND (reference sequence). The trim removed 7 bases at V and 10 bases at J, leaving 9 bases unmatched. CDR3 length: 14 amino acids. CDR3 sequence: CASTFGQGSSPLHF. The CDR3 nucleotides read TGTGCCAGTACTTTCGGACAGGGTTCATCACCCCTCCACTTT. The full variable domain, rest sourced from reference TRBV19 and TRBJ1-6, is DGGITQSPKYLFRKEGQNVTLSCEQNLNHDAMYWYRQDPGQGLRLIYYSQIVNDFQKGDIAEGYSVSREKKESFPLTVTSAQKNPTAFYLCASTFGQGSSPLHFGNGTRLTVT.

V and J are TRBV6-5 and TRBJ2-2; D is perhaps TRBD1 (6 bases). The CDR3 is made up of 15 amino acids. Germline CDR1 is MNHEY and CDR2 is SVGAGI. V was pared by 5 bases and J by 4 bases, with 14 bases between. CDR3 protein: CASSLHRAGTGELFF. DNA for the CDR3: TGTGCCAGCAGTCTCCACAGGGCGGGCACCGGGGAGCTGTTTTTT.

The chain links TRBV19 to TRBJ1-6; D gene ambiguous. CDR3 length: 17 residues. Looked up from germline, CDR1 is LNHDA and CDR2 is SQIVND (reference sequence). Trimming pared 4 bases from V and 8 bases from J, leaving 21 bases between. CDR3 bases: TGTGCCAGTAGTAGAGACGCGTCCCCAGCGAGTTATTCACCCCTCCACTTT. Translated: CASSRDASPASYSPLHF.

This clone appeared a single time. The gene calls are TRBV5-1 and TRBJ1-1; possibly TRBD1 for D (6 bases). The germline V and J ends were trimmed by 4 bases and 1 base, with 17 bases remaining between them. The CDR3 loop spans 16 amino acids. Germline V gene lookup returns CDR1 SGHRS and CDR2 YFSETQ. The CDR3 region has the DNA TGCGCCAGCAGCCGGACCCCACAGGGCCCGAACACTGAAGCTTTCTTT. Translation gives CASSRTPQGPNTEAFF.

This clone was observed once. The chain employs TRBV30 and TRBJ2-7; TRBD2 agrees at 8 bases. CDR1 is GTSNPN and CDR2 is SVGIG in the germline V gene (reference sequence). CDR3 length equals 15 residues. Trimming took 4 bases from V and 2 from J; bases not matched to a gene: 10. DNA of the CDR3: TGTGCCTGGAACCCCGGGAGCGGGGGACCCTACGAGCAGTACTTC. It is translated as CAWNPGSGGPYEQYF. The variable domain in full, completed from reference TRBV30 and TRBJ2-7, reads SQTIHQWPATLVQPVGSPLSLECTVEGTSNPNLYWYRQAAGRGLQLLFYSVGIGQISSEVPQNLSASRPQDRQFILSSKKLLLSDSGFYLCAWNPGSGGPYEQYFGPGTRLTVT.

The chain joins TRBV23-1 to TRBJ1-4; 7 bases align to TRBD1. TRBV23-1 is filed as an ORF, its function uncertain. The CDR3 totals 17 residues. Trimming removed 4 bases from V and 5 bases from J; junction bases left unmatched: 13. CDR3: CASSPWDRRSSNEKLFF. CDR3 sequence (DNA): TGCGCCAGCAGTCCCTGGGACAGACGTTCATCCAATGAAAAACTGTTTTTT.

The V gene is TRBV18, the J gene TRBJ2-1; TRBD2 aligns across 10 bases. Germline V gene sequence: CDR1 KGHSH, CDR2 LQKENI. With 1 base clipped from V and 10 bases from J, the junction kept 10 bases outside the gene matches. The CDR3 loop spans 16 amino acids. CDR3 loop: CASSPRVSLLAGEQFF. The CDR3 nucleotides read TGTGCCAGCTCACCACGGGTCTCGTTACTAGCGGGGGAGCAGTTCTTC.

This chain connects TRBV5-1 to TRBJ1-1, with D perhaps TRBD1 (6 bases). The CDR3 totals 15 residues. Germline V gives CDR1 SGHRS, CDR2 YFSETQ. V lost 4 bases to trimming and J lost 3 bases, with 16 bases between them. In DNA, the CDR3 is TGCGCCAGCAGCGGAAATTCAGGGGAACACACTGAAGCTTTCTTT. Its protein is CASSGNSGEHTEAFF.

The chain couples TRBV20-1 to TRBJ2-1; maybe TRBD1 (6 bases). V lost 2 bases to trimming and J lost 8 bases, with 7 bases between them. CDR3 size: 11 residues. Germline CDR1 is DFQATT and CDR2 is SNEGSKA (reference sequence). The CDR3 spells CSARHRDEQFF. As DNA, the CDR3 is TGCAGTGCTAGACACAGGGATGAGCAGTTCTTC.

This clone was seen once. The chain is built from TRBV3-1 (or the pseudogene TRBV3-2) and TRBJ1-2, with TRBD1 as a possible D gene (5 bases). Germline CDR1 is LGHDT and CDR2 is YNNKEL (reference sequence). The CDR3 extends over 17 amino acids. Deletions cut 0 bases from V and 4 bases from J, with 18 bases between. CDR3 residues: CASSQDKGRAPSYGYTF. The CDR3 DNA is TGTGCCAGCAGCCAAGATAAAGGCAGGGCCCCTTCCTATGGCTACACCTTC.

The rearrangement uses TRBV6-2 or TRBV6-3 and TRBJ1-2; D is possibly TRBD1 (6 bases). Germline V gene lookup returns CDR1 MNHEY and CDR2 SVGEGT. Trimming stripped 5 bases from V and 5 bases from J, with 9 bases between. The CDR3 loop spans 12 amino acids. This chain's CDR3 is CASSTGLYGYTF. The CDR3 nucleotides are TGTGCCAGCAGTACAGGGCTGTATGGCTACACCTTC.